The rows below give T cell receptor beta chains drawn from one sample of a study of technical replicates of blood from a handful of donors. Generated by immunoSEQ multiplex PCR, the TCRdb table keeps only in-frame clones and is missing some. The repertoire holds around 63,000 clones, with roughly 98% as singletons. Sequencing input: T cells isolated from PBMCs. Receptor source: a human donor in good health. Each CDR3 is given with its conserved first and last residue. D genes are given only for firm matches. Clone sizes are given selectively: once, few, many, or a class where the clone is expanded.

j_gene: TRBJ2-5
abundance: NA
d_gene: NA
v_gene: TRBV10-2
CDR3aa: CASGGVVLSETQYF
CDR3nt: TGCGCCAGCGGAGGGGTCGTTTTATCAGAGACCCAGTACTTC

j_gene: TRBJ2-7
abundance: NA
d_gene: NA
v_gene: TRBV2
CDR3aa: CASRSLADEQYF
CDR3nt: TGTGCCAGCCGATCATTGGCGGACGAGCAGTACTTC

j_gene: TRBJ1-2
abundance: NA
d_gene: NA
v_gene: TRBV27
CDR3aa: CASSLSILFPYGYTF
CDR3nt: TGTGCCAGCAGTTTATCTATTCTTTTCCCCTATGGCTACACCTTC

j_gene: TRBJ1-2
abundance: NA
d_gene: NA
v_gene: TRBV6-5
CDR3aa: CASRSTAYGYTF
CDR3nt: TGTGCCAGCAGAAGCACAGCCTATGGCTACACCTTC

j_gene: TRBJ2-7
abundance: NA
d_gene: TRBD2
v_gene: TRBV7-9
CDR3aa: CASSPRTSVTYEQYF
CDR3nt: TGTGCCAGCAGCCCCAGGACTAGCGTTACCTACGAGCAGTACTTC

j_gene: TRBJ1-1
abundance: NA
d_gene: NA
v_gene: TRBV5-1
CDR3aa: CASSLWGSMNTEAFF
CDR3nt: TGCGCCAGCAGCTTGTGGGGCTCCATGAACACTGAAGCTTTCTTT

j_gene: TRBJ2-7
abundance: NA
d_gene: TRBD2
v_gene: TRBV11-1
CDR3aa: CASSWTSGSHEQYF
CDR3nt: TGTGCCAGCAGCTGGACTAGCGGGAGCCACGAGCAGTACTTC

j_gene: TRBJ2-7
abundance: NA
d_gene: TRBD2
v_gene: TRBV5-1
CDR3aa: CASSLPGGYEQYF
CDR3nt: TGCGCCAGCAGCTTGCCGGGAGGCTACGAGCAGTACTTC

j_gene: TRBJ2-2
abundance: NA
d_gene: TRBD2
v_gene: TRBV10-1
CDR3aa: CASSSGDTGELFF
CDR3nt: TGCGCCAGCAGCAGCGGGGACACCGGGGAGCTGTTTTTT

j_gene: TRBJ2-5
abundance: once
d_gene: TRBD2
v_gene: TRBV7-2
CDR3aa: CASSFSSGMGETQYF
CDR3nt: TGTGCCAGCAGCTTCTCTAGCGGGATGGGAGAGACCCAGTACTTC

j_gene: TRBJ1-4
abundance: NA
d_gene: NA
v_gene: TRBV12-5
CDR3aa: CASGLVLGALTPTNEKLFF
CDR3nt: TGTGCTAGTGGTTTGGTTCTGGGGGCCCTAACTCCAACTAATGAAAAACTGTTTTTT

j_gene: TRBJ1-2
abundance: many
d_gene: NA
v_gene: TRBV21-1
CDR3aa: CASSPRWWRQGRDYGYTF
CDR3nt: TGTGCCAGCAGCCCCAGGTGGTGGCGGCAGGGGAGGGACTATGGCTACACCTTC

j_gene: TRBJ2-1
abundance: NA
d_gene: TRBD1
v_gene: TRBV5-1
CDR3aa: CASSQGTGGYNEQFF
CDR3nt: TGCGCCAGCAGCCAGGGGACAGGGGGATACAATGAGCAGTTCTTC

j_gene: TRBJ2-7
abundance: NA
d_gene: TRBD2
v_gene: TRBV11-2
CDR3aa: CASSLGGSYREQYF
CDR3nt: TGTGCCAGCAGCTTAGGCGGGAGTTATCGCGAGCAGTACTTC

j_gene: TRBJ1-5
abundance: once
d_gene: TRBD1
v_gene: TRBV10-3
CDR3aa: CAISEAEQGVGNQPQHF
CDR3nt: TGTGCCATCAGTGAGGCTGAGCAGGGGGTAGGCAATCAGCCCCAGCATTTT

j_gene: TRBJ2-5
abundance: NA
d_gene: TRBD2
v_gene: TRBV6-1
CDR3aa: CASSDGGAQETQYF
CDR3nt: TGTGCCAGCAGTGACGGGGGGGCACAAGAGACCCAGTACTTC

j_gene: TRBJ2-1
abundance: NA
d_gene: NA
v_gene: TRBV7-2
CDR3aa: CASSRLVSSYNEQFF
CDR3nt: TGTGCCAGCAGTCGACTAGTTAGCTCCTACAATGAGCAGTTCTTC

j_gene: TRBJ2-5
abundance: NA
d_gene: TRBD2
v_gene: TRBV27
CDR3aa: CASSLGGSGETQYF
CDR3nt: TGTGCCAGCAGTTTGGGAGGGAGCGGAGAGACCCAGTACTTC

j_gene: TRBJ1-5
abundance: NA
d_gene: NA
v_gene: TRBV6-5
CDR3aa: CASSTGNSNQPQHF
CDR3nt: TGTGCCAGCAGCACAGGGAATAGCAATCAGCCCCAGCATTTT

j_gene: TRBJ1-4
abundance: NA
d_gene: NA
v_gene: TRBV5-1
CDR3aa: CASRAATNEKLFF
CDR3nt: TGCGCCAGCAGGGCTGCAACTAATGAAAAACTGTTTTTT

j_gene: TRBJ2-2
abundance: NA
d_gene: TRBD1
v_gene: TRBV7-9
CDR3aa: CASSARQGASVNTGELFF
CDR3nt: TGTGCCAGCAGCGCCCGACAGGGGGCGAGCGTGAACACCGGGGAGCTGTTTTTT

j_gene: TRBJ1-2
abundance: NA
d_gene: TRBD1
v_gene: TRBV6-5
CDR3aa: CASSPGTGGYYGYTF
CDR3nt: TGTGCCAGCAGTCCCGGGACAGGGGGTTACTATGGCTACACCTTC

j_gene: TRBJ2-1
abundance: NA
d_gene: NA
v_gene: TRBV7-6
CDR3aa: CASSFRGQEQFF
CDR3nt: TGTGCCAGCAGCTTCCGGGGTCAAGAGCAGTTCTTC

j_gene: TRBJ2-7
abundance: NA
d_gene: NA
v_gene: TRBV28
CDR3aa: CASSSNQALDEQYF
CDR3nt: TGTGCCAGCAGTTCCAATCAGGCTCTTGACGAGCAGTACTTC

j_gene: TRBJ2-3
abundance: NA
d_gene: TRBD2
v_gene: TRBV28
CDR3aa: CASRGGTSGSPPDTQYF
CDR3nt: TGTGCCAGCAGGGGGGGGACTAGCGGGAGCCCTCCAGATACGCAGTATTTT

j_gene: TRBJ1-2
abundance: NA
d_gene: TRBD1
v_gene: TRBV18
CDR3aa: CASRPTTGDGYTF
CDR3nt: TGTGCCAGCCGTCCCACGACAGGGGATGGCTACACCTTC

j_gene: TRBJ2-5
abundance: NA
d_gene: TRBD2
v_gene: TRBV6-6
CDR3aa: CASSFALRAGGETQYF
CDR3nt: TGTGCCAGCAGCTTCGCGCTGCGAGCGGGAGGCGAGACCCAGTACTTC

j_gene: TRBJ2-7
abundance: NA
d_gene: TRBD1
v_gene: TRBV5-1
CDR3aa: CASNDLPGQGVAVEQYF
CDR3nt: TGCGCCAGCAACGACCTCCCGGGACAGGGGGTGGCTGTTGAGCAGTACTTC

j_gene: TRBJ2-7
abundance: NA
d_gene: TRBD2
v_gene: TRBV5-4
CDR3aa: CASSPGTRHEQYF
CDR3nt: TGTGCCAGCAGCCCCGGGACTAGACACGAGCAGTACTTC

j_gene: TRBJ1-2
abundance: NA
d_gene: NA
v_gene: TRBV9
CDR3aa: CASSVHLDSYGYTF
CDR3nt: TGTGCCAGCAGCGTCCACTTGGACAGCTATGGCTACACCTTC

j_gene: TRBJ2-1
abundance: NA
d_gene: TRBD2
v_gene: TRBV27
CDR3aa: CASSLLRTGTSIGEQFF
CDR3nt: TGTGCCAGCAGTTTATTGAGGACCGGGACTAGCATTGGTGAGCAGTTCTTC

j_gene: TRBJ1-1
abundance: NA
d_gene: NA
v_gene: TRBV11-2
CDR3aa: CASSSQGSWTEAFF
CDR3nt: TGTGCCAGCAGCTCCCAGGGGAGTTGGACTGAAGCTTTCTTT

j_gene: TRBJ2-2
abundance: NA
d_gene: NA
v_gene: TRBV5-4
CDR3aa: CASSPGRGTGELFF
CDR3nt: TGTGCCAGCAGCCCCGGTCGGGGCACCGGGGAGCTGTTTTTT

j_gene: TRBJ2-2
abundance: once
d_gene: NA
v_gene: TRBV11-2
CDR3aa: CASSSLTGNTGELFF
CDR3nt: TGTGCCAGCAGCTCGCTGACAGGGAACACCGGGGAGCTGTTTTTT

j_gene: TRBJ1-1
abundance: NA
d_gene: NA
v_gene: TRBV5-6
CDR3aa: CASSPPGANTEAFF
CDR3nt: TGTGCCAGCAGCCCGCCAGGGGCAAACACTGAAGCTTTCTTT

j_gene: TRBJ2-3
abundance: NA
d_gene: TRBD2
v_gene: TRBV7-9
CDR3aa: CAWRRRLAGGTDTQYF
CDR3nt: TGTGCCTGGCGCCGCAGACTAGCGGGGGGGACAGATACGCAGTATTTT

j_gene: TRBJ2-5
abundance: NA
d_gene: NA
v_gene: TRBV5-6
CDR3aa: CASSLVSVGETQYF
CDR3nt: TGTGCCAGCAGCTTGGTTAGCGTAGGAGAGACCCAGTACTTC

j_gene: TRBJ1-1
abundance: once
d_gene: NA
v_gene: TRBV2
CDR3aa: CASSDRALSNGDTEAFF
CDR3nt: TGTGCCAGCAGTGATAGAGCCCTCTCGAACGGGGATACTGAAGCTTTCTTT

j_gene: TRBJ2-5
abundance: NA
d_gene: TRBD1
v_gene: TRBV5-4
CDR3aa: CASSPDRALETQYF
CDR3nt: TGTGCCAGCAGCCCGGACAGGGCCCTTGAGACCCAGTACTTC

j_gene: TRBJ2-3
abundance: NA
d_gene: NA
v_gene: TRBV7-3
CDR3aa: CASSASPRVDTQYF
CDR3nt: TGTGCCAGCAGCGCTTCTCCCCGGGTAGATACGCAGTATTTT

j_gene: TRBJ1-4
abundance: NA
d_gene: TRBD1
v_gene: TRBV9
CDR3aa: CASTQTTRGALFF
CDR3nt: TGTGCCAGCACCCAAACCACCAGGGGGGCACTGTTTTTT

j_gene: TRBJ1-4
abundance: NA
d_gene: NA
v_gene: TRBV30
CDR3aa: CACSQGRDEKLFF
CDR3nt: TGTGCCTGTAGTCAGGGTAGGGATGAAAAACTGTTTTTT

j_gene: TRBJ1-1
abundance: NA
d_gene: NA
v_gene: TRBV5-4
CDR3aa: CASSLATFSMNTEAFF
CDR3nt: TGTGCCAGCAGCTTGGCAACTTTTTCCATGAACACTGAAGCTTTCTTT

j_gene: TRBJ2-1
abundance: NA
d_gene: TRBD2
v_gene: TRBV4-1
CDR3aa: CASSQGRLALEQFF
CDR3nt: TGCGCCAGCAGCCAAGGTAGACTAGCCCTTGAGCAGTTCTTC

j_gene: TRBJ2-2
abundance: NA
d_gene: TRBD2
v_gene: TRBV7-9
CDR3aa: CASSSPPGGGAGTGELFF
CDR3nt: TGTGCCAGCAGCTCCCCGCCGGGGGGGGGCGCGGGTACCGGGGAGCTGTTTTTT

j_gene: TRBJ1-1
abundance: NA
d_gene: TRBD1
v_gene: TRBV5-1
CDR3aa: CASSGLDRGLSQTEAFF
CDR3nt: TGCGCCAGCAGCGGATTAGACAGGGGGCTCTCCCAGACTGAAGCTTTCTTT

j_gene: TRBJ1-1
abundance: NA
d_gene: TRBD1
v_gene: TRBV29-1
CDR3aa: CSVERGLGSTGAPTEAFF
CDR3nt: TGCAGCGTTGAAAGGGGATTGGGGTCGACAGGGGCTCCCACTGAAGCTTTCTTT

j_gene: TRBJ2-7
abundance: NA
d_gene: NA
v_gene: TRBV5-4
CDR3aa: CASSIGQFYEQYF
CDR3nt: TGTGCCAGCAGCATTGGACAGTTCTACGAGCAGTACTTC

j_gene: TRBJ2-7
abundance: NA
d_gene: TRBD1
v_gene: TRBV6-1
CDR3aa: CASRTGFGSSYEQYF
CDR3nt: TGTGCCAGCCGGACAGGGTTTGGGAGCTCCTACGAGCAGTACTTC

j_gene: TRBJ2-7
abundance: NA
d_gene: NA
v_gene: TRBV6-1
CDR3aa: CASSEQFSYEQYF
CDR3nt: TGTGCCAGCAGTGAACAGTTCTCCTACGAGCAGTACTTC

j_gene: TRBJ2-1
abundance: NA
d_gene: TRBD2
v_gene: TRBV6-5
CDR3aa: CASRSGGPVNEQFF
CDR3nt: TGTGCCAGCCGGAGCGGGGGGCCCGTCAATGAGCAGTTCTTC

j_gene: TRBJ2-7
abundance: NA
d_gene: TRBD2
v_gene: TRBV19
CDR3aa: CASSSTSGLYEQYF
CDR3nt: TGTGCCAGTAGTTCGACTAGCGGACTCTACGAGCAGTACTTC

j_gene: TRBJ1-1
abundance: NA
d_gene: NA
v_gene: TRBV5-1
CDR3aa: CASSHIRAADTEAFF
CDR3nt: TGCGCCAGCAGCCACATAAGAGCTGCGGACACTGAAGCTTTCTTT

j_gene: TRBJ1-6
abundance: NA
d_gene: TRBD1
v_gene: TRBV30
CDR3aa: CAWSPDRGTDNSPLHF
CDR3nt: TGTGCCTGGAGTCCTGATCGCGGGACAGATAATTCACCCCTCCACTTT

j_gene: TRBJ1-5
abundance: NA
d_gene: NA
v_gene: TRBV19
CDR3aa: CASSPRNEWYSNQPQHF
CDR3nt: TGTGCCAGTAGCCCCCGTAACGAGTGGTATAGCAATCAGCCCCAGCATTTT

j_gene: TRBJ2-1
abundance: NA
d_gene: TRBD1
v_gene: TRBV5-1
CDR3aa: CASSLGQGSDNEQFF
CDR3nt: TGCGCCAGCAGCTTGGGACAGGGCTCTGACAATGAGCAGTTCTTC